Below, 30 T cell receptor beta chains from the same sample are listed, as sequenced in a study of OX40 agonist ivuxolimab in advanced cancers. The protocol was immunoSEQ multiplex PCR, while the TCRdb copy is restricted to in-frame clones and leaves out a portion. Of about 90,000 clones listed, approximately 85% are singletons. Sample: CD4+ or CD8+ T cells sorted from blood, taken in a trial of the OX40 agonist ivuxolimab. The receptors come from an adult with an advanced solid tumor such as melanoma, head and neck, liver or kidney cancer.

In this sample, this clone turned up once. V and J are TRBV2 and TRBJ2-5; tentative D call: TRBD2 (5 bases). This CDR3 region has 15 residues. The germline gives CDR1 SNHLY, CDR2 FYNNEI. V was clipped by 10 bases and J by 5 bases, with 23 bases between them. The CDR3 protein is CATPSVGAEEETQYF. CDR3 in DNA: TGTGCCACCCCCTCGGTAGGCGCGGAGGAGGAGACCCAGTACTTC.

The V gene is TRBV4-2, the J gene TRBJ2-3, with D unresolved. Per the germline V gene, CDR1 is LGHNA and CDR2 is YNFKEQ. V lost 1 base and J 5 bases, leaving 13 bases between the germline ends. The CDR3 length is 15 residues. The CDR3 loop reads CASSQGPPEVDTQYF. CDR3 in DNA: TGTGCCAGCAGCCAAGGGCCCCCCGAGGTAGATACGCAGTATTTT.

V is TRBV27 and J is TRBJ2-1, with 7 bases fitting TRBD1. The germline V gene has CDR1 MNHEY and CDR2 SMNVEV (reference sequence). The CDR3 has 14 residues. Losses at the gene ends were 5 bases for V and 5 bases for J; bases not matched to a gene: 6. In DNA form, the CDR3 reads TGTGCCAGCAGTGGAAGGGGGCCACACAATGAGCAGTTCTTC. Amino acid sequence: CASSGRGPHNEQFF.

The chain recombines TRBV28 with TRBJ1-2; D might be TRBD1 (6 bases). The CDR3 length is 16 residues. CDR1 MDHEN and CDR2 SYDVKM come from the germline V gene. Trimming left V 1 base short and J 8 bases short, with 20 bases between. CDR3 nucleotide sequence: TGTGCCAGCAGTTTATTAGGAAATGGGGGCGCCGGAGGCTACACCTTC. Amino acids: CASSLLGNGGAGGYTF.

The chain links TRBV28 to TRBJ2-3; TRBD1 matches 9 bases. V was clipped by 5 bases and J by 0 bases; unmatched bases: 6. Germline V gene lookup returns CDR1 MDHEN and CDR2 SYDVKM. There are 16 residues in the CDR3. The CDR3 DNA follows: TGTGCCAGCAGTCCTGGACAGGGGATAAGCACAGATACGCAGTATTTT. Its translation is CASSPGQGISTDTQYF.

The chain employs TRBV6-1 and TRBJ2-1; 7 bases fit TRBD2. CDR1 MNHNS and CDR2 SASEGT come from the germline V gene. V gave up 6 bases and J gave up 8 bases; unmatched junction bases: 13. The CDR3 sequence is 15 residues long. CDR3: CASSQMAGVYDEQFF. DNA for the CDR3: TGTGCCAGCAGCCAGATGGCGGGGGTCTATGATGAGCAGTTCTTC.

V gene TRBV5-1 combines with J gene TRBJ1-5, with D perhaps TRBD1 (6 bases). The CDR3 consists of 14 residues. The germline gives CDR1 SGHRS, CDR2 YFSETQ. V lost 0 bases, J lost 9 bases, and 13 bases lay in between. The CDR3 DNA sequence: TGCGCCAGCAGCTTGGCCGGGCAGGGGCCGCCCCAGCATTTT. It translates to CASSLAGQGPPQHF.

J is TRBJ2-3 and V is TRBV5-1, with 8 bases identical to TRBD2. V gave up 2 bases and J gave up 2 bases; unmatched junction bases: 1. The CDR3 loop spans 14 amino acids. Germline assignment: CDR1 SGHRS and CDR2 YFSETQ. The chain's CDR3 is CASSLAGVTDTQYF. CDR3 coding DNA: TGCGCCAGCAGCTTAGCGGGGGTCACAGATACGCAGTATTTT.

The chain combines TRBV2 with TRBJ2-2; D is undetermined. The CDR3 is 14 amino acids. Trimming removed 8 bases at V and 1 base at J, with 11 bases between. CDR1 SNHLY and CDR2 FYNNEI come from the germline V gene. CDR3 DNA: TGTGCCAGCGAAGCCAAGTTGAACACCGGGGAGCTGTTTTTT. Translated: CASEAKLNTGELFF. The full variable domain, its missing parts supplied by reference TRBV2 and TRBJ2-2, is EPEVTQTPSHQVTQMGQEVILRCVPISNHLYFYWYRQILGQKVEFLVSFYNNEISEKSEIFDDQFSVERPDGSNFTLKIRSTKLEDSAMYFCASEAKLNTGELFFGEGSRLTVL.

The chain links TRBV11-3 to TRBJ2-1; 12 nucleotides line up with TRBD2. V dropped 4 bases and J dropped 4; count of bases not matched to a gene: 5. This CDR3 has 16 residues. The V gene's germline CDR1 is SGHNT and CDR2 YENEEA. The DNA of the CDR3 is TGTGCCAGCAGCTCGTCCGGGACTAGCGGGTACAATGAGCAGTTCTTC. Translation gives CASSSSGTSGYNEQFF.

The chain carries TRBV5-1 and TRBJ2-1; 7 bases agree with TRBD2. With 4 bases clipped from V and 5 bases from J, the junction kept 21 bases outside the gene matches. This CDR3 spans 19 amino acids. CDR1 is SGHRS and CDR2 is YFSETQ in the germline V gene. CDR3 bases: TGCGCCAGCAGCCTCCTCCCGGGCGCGTGGGCTAGCGGAAACAATGAGCAGTTCTTC. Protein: CASSLLPGAWASGNNEQFF.

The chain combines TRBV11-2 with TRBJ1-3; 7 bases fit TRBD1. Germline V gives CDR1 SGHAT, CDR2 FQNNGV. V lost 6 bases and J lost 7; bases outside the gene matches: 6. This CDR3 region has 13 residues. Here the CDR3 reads CASRLTTGNTIYF. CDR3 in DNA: TGTGCCAGCAGACTAACGACAGGGAACACCATATATTTT.

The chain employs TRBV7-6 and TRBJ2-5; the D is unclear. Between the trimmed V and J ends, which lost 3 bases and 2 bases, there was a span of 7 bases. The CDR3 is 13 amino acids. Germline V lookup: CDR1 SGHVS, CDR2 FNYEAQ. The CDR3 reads CASSFTPQETQYF. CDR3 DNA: TGTGCCAGCAGCTTTACCCCTCAAGAGACCCAGTACTTC.

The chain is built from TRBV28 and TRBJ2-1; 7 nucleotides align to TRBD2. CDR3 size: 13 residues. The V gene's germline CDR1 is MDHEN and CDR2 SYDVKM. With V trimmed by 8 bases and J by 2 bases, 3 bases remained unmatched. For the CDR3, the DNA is TGTGCCAGCGTAGCGGGCGCCTACAATGAGCAGTTCTTC. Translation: CASVAGAYNEQFF.

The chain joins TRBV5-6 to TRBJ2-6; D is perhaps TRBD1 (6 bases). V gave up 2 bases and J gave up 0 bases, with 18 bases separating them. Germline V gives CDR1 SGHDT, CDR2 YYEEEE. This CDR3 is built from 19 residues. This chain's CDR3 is CASSLTRGQTHSGANVLTF. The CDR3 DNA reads TGTGCCAGCAGCTTAACCAGGGGCCAAACCCACTCTGGGGCCAACGTCCTGACTTTC.

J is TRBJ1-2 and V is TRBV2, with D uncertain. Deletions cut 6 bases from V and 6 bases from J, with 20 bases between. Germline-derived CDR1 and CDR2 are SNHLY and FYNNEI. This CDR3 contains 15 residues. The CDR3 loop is CASSHPSGRFDGYTF. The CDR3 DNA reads TGTGCCAGCAGCCACCCCTCGGGCCGGTTCGATGGCTACACCTTC.

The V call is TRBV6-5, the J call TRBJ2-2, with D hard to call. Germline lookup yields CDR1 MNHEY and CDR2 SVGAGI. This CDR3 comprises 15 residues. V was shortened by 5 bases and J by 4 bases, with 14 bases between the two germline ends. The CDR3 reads CASSTIVGGTGELFF. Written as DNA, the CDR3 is TGTGCCAGCAGTACGATCGTAGGCGGCACCGGGGAGCTGTTTTTT.

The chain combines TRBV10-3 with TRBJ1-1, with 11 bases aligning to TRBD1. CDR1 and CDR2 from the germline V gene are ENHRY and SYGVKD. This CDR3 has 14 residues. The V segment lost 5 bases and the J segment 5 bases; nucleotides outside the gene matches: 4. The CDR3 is CAISPGQGETEAFF. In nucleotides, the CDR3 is TGTGCCATCAGTCCGGGACAGGGGGAGACTGAAGCTTTCTTT.

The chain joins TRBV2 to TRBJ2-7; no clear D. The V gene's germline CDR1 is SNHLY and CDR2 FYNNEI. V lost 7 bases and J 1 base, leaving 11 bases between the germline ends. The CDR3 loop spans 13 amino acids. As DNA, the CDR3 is TGTGCCAGCATGAGGCAGAGATCCTACGAGCAGTACTTC. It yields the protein CASMRQRSYEQYF.

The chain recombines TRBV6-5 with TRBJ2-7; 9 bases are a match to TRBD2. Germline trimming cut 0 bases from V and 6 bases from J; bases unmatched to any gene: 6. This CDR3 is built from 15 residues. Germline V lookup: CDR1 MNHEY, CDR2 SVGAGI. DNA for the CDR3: TGTGCCAGCAGTTACTCGACTAGCGGACCCCTCGAGCAGTACTTC. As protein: CASSYSTSGPLEQYF.

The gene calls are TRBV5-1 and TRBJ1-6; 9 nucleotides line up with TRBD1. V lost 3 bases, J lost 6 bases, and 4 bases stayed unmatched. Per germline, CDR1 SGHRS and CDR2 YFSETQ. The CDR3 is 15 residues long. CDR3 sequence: CASSSGTGSNSPLHF. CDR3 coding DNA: TGCGCCAGCAGCTCCGGGACAGGGAGTAATTCACCCCTCCACTTT.

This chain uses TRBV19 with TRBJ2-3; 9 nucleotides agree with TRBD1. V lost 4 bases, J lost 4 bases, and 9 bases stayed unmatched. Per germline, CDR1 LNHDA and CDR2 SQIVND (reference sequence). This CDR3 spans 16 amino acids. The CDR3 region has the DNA TGTGCCAGTAGTAGAGTCACAGGGGGCGGGTCAGATACGCAGTATTTT. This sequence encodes CASSRVTGGGSDTQYF.

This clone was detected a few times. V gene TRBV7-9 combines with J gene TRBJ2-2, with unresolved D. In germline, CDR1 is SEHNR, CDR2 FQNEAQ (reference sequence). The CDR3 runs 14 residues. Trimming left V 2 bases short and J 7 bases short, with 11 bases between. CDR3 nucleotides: TGTGCCAGCAGCTTAATCACAAAAGGCGGGGAGCTGTTTTTT. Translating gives CASSLITKGGELFF.

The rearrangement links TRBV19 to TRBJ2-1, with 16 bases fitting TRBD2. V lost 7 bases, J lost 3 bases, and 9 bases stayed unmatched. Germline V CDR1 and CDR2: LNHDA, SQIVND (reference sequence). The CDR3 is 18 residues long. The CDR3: CASTTGTSGRAFYNEQFF. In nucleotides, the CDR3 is TGTGCCAGTACTACCGGGACTAGCGGGAGGGCCTTCTACAATGAGCAGTTCTTC.

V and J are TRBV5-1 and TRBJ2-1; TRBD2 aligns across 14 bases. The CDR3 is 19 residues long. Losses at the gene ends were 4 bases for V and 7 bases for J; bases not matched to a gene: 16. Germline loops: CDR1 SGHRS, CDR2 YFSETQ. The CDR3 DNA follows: TGCGCCAGCAGCCCCTTGGCTGGGGTCGGACTAGCGGGGGGAAATGAGCAGTTCTTC. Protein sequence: CASSPLAGVGLAGGNEQFF.

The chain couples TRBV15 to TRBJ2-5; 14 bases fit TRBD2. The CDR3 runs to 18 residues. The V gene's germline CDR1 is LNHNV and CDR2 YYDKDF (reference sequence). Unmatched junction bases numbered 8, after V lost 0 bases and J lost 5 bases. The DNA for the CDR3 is TGTGCCACCAGCAGAGACCGACGACTAGCGGGGGGGTTGGAGACCCAGTACTTC. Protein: CATSRDRRLAGGLETQYF.

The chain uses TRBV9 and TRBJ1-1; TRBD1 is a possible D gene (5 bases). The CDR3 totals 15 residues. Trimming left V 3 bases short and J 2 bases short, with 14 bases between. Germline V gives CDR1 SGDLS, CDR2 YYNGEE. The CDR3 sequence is CASSAVGQTNTEAFF. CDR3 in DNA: TGTGCCAGCAGCGCCGTGGGGCAGACTAACACTGAAGCTTTCTTT.

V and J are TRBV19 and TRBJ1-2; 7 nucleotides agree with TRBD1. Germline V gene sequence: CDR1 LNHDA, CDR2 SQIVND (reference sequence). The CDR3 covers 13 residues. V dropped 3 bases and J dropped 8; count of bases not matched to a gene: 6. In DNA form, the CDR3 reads TGTGCCAGTAGTATCGACAGGGAGGGCGGCTACACCTTC. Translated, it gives CASSIDREGGYTF.

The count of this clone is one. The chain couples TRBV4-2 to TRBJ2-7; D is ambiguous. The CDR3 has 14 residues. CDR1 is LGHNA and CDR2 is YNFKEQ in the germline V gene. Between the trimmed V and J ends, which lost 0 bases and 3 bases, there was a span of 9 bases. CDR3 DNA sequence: TGTGCCAGCAGCCAAGATTTGGGCGGCTACGAGCAGTACGTC. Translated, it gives CASSQDLGGYEQYV.

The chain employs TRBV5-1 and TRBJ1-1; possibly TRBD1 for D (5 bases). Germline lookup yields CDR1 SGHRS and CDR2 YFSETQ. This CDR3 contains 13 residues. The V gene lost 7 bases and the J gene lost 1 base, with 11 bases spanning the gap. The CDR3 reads CASRQKENTEAFF. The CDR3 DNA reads TGCGCCAGCCGACAGAAAGAGAACACTGAAGCTTTCTTT.